These 13 T cell receptor beta chains were all obtained from the same sample, sequenced in a study of OX40 agonist ivuxolimab in advanced cancers. Sequencing used immunoSEQ multiplex PCR; TCRdb keeps in-frame clones, though not all of them. This sample yields about 69,000 clones, of which roughly 89% are seen a single time; over 9.5% belongs to the top ten. Sequences were derived from CD4+ or CD8+ T cells sorted from blood, sampled in a trial of the OX40 agonist ivuxolimab. The source is an adult with an advanced solid tumor such as melanoma, head and neck, liver or kidney cancer.

V is TRBV28 and J is TRBJ2-5; a weak D match, TRBD2 (6 bases). Trimming shortened V by 4 bases and J by 1 base, and 13 bases separated the two germline ends. CDR1 and CDR2 from the germline V gene are MDHEN and SYDVKM. There are 15 residues in the CDR3. Here the CDR3 DNA reads TGTGCCAGCAGTTCCCTTAGCGGAGGCCAAGAGACCCAGTACTTC. It encodes CASSSLSGGQETQYF. The variable domain in full, completed from reference TRBV28 and TRBJ2-5, reads DVKVTQSSRYLVKRTGEKVFLECVQDMDHENMFWYRQDPGLGLRLIYFSYDVKMKEKGDIPEGYSVSREKKERFSLILESASTNQTSMYLCASSSLSGGQETQYFGPGTRLLVL.

This rearrangement joins TRBV19 to TRBJ2-3; 7 bases are shared with TRBD1. V lost 5 bases, J lost 6 bases, and 8 bases stayed unmatched. This CDR3 has 14 residues. Per the germline V gene, CDR1 is LNHDA and CDR2 is SQIVND (reference sequence). The CDR3 region has the DNA TGTGCCAGTAGTGAACCGACAGGGTATGATACGCAGTATTTT. Translated: CASSEPTGYDTQYF.

The V call is TRBV19, the J call TRBJ2-4; no clear D. The V end was cut by 3 bases, the J end by 4 bases, with 13 bases between. This CDR3 has 15 residues. Per germline, CDR1 LNHDA and CDR2 SQIVND (reference sequence). The CDR3 bases are TGTGCCAGTAGTATTCCTTCGGACGGTAAAAACATTCAGTACTTC. Translating it yields CASSIPSDGKNIQYF. The full variable domain, in which reference TRBV19 and TRBJ2-4 provide the parts outside the CDR3, is DGGITQSPKYLFRKEGQNVTLSCEQNLNHDAMYWYRQDPGQGLRLIYYSQIVNDFQKGDIAEGYSVSREKKESFPLTVTSAQKNPTAFYLCASSIPSDGKNIQYFGAGTRLSVL.

The V gene is TRBV27, the J gene TRBJ2-5; the match to TRBD1 covers 8 bases. V lost 4 bases and J lost 6; bases outside the gene matches: 4. Germline CDR1 MNHEY, CDR2 SMNVEV (reference sequence). The CDR3 is 13 amino acids. CDR3 sequence: CASSSQGVQTQYF. The CDR3 nucleotides read TGTGCCAGCAGTTCACAGGGGGTTCAGACCCAGTACTTC.

This chain links TRBV27 with TRBJ1-4, with D maybe TRBD1 (5 bases). This CDR3 spans 13 amino acids. V was pared by 6 bases and J by 4 bases, with 9 bases between. Germline V gene sequence: CDR1 MNHEY, CDR2 SMNVEV (reference sequence). The CDR3 coding sequence is TGTGCCAGCAGCCCCAGGGTTAATGAAAAACTGTTTTTT. Residues: CASSPRVNEKLFF.

J is TRBJ1-1 and V is TRBV7-3; 8 positions agree with TRBD1. This CDR3 contains 15 residues. Per the germline V gene, CDR1 is SGHTA and CDR2 is FQGTGA. V gave up 5 bases and J gave up 2 bases; unmatched junction bases: 7. CDR3 sequence (DNA): TGTGCCAGCAGCGAATGGGACAGGCTCAACACTGAAGCTTTCTTT. Its protein product is CASSEWDRLNTEAFF.

The chain is built from TRBV7-9 and TRBJ2-2; D possibly uses TRBD1 or TRBD2 (5 bases each). Trimming took 0 bases from V and 1 from J, leaving 9 bases between them. This CDR3 has 16 residues. Germline V gene data show CDR1 as SEHNR and CDR2 as FQNEAQ (reference sequence). The chain's CDR3 is CASSLAGTENTGELFF. CDR3 DNA: TGTGCCAGCAGCTTAGCAGGGACGGAGAACACCGGGGAGCTGTTTTTT.

The chain is built from TRBV18 and TRBJ1-5; D uncertain. Trimming pared 2 bases from V and 0 bases from J, leaving 8 bases between. The CDR3 is made up of 15 amino acids. The germline gives CDR1 KGHSH, CDR2 LQKENI. The CDR3 loop is CASSPGVNSNQPQHF. The CDR3 bases are TGTGCCAGCTCACCAGGGGTCAATAGCAATCAGCCCCAGCATTTT.

The J gene is TRBJ2-7, the V gene TRBV5-1; the D gene is possibly TRBD2 (6 bases). Germline V gives CDR1 SGHRS, CDR2 YFSETQ. Trimming removed 0 bases from V and 4 bases from J, with 14 bases in between. CDR3 size: 15 residues. The CDR3 spells CASSLGGLITYEQYF. CDR3 coding DNA: TGCGCCAGCAGCTTGGGGGGACTGATTACTTACGAGCAGTACTTC.

This chain joins TRBV11-2 and TRBJ2-3; TRBD2 agrees at 9 bases. The ends lost 2 bases at V and 8 bases at J; junction bases unmatched: 5. This CDR3 has 14 amino acids. Germline V gives CDR1 SGHAT, CDR2 FQNNGV. The CDR3 is CASSLKIAGVTQYF. In nucleotides, the CDR3 is TGTGCCAGCAGCTTAAAGATAGCGGGAGTTACGCAGTATTTT.

The J gene is TRBJ2-3, the V gene TRBV7-8, with 7 positions matching TRBD1. The V segment lost 3 bases and the J segment 1 base; nucleotides outside the gene matches: 4. This CDR3 is built from 15 residues. The germline V gene encodes CDR1 SGHVS and CDR2 FQNEAQ. The CDR3 is CASSFTGAGTDTQYF. The CDR3 nucleotides are TGTGCCAGCAGCTTTACAGGGGCCGGCACAGATACGCAGTATTTT. Together with reference TRBV7-8 and TRBJ2-3, the CDR3 gives the full variable domain: GAGVSQSPRYKVAKRGQDVALRCDPISGHVSLFWYQQALGQGPEFLTYFQNEAQLDKSGLPSDRFFAERPEGSVSTLKIQRTQQEDSAVYLCASSFTGAGTDTQYFGPGTRLTVL.

This chain links TRBV18 with TRBJ2-7; 12 nucleotides align to TRBD2. Germline V gene data show CDR1 as KGHSH and CDR2 as LQKENI. V gave up 6 bases and J gave up 2 bases; unmatched junction bases: 5. The CDR3 runs 15 residues. This CDR3 is CASSSGLAGTYEQYF. The DNA of the CDR3 is TGTGCCAGCTCGTCGGGACTAGCGGGCACCTACGAGCAGTACTTC.

The rearrangement joins TRBV11-1 to TRBJ2-3; 8 bases fit TRBD1. Germline CDR1 is SGHAT and CDR2 is FQDESV (reference sequence). CDR3 length: 13 residues. Trimming took 5 bases from V and 7 from J; bases not matched to a gene: 5. As DNA, the CDR3 is TGTGCCAGCAGCCGGACAGGGTGGAATACGCAGTATTTT. It is translated as CASSRTGWNTQYF.